The source of this T cell receptor beta chain is a study of response to subunit inactivated influenza vaccine. This clonotype was recorded many times. The antigen is unknown. Overall study results and limits: Authors suggested each seasonal influenza vaccination recruits few new T cells.

From the RT-PCR reads, TCRdb called clonotypes with MiXCR, one entry per CDR3 protein. The data hold some 180,000 distinct CDR3 sequences, with 9.2% observed a single time. This specimen was non-naive T cells sorted from PBMCs, taken on the day of vaccination. The origin of this receptor is a man aged 45-60 years who received an inactivated influenza vaccine.

CDR3 DNA: TGTGCCAGCAGTTACGGACGGAGCCAAGAGACCCAGTACTTC. Its translation is CASSYGRSQETQYF. The V call is TRBV6-5, the J call TRBJ2-5; D is uncertain. Per the germline V gene, CDR1 is MNHEY and CDR2 is SVGAGI. The CDR3 extends over 14 amino acids. V shed 2 bases and J shed 1 base, with 8 bases lying between them.